This T cell receptor beta chain was captured by sequencing in a study of technical replicates of blood from a few donors. Using immunoSEQ multiplex PCR, the repertoire was profiled, and TCRdb retains in-frame clones only, with some absent. Of 65,000 to 75,000 clones in the sample, around 85% were seen once. The CDR3 is 15 residues long. The germline V and J ends were trimmed by 4 bases and 6 bases, with 18 bases remaining between them. The germline V gene encodes CDR1 LNHDA and CDR2 SQIVND (reference sequence). Sequenced input: PBMCs. The receptor comes from a human donor in good health. Some clones in this sample may be carry-over from other donors' samples. This chain uses TRBV19 with TRBJ1-2, with TRBD1 as a possible D gene (5 bases). CDR3: CASSNPQGLIHGYTF. Written as DNA, the CDR3 is TGTGCCAGTAGTAACCCCCAGGGTTTGATCCATGGCTACACCTTC.